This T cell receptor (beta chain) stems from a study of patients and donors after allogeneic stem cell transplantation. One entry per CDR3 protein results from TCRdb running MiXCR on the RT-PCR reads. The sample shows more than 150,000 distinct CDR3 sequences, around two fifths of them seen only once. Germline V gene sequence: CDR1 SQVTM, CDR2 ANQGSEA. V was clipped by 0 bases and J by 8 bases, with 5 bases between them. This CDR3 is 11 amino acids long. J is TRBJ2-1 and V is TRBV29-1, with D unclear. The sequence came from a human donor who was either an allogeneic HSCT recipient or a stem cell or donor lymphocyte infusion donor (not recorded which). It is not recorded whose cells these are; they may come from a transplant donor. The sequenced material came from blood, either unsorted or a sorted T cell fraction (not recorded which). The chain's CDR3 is CSVEEVYEQFF. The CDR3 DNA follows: TGCAGCGTTGAAGAAGTTTATGAGCAGTTCTTC.